The source of this TCR beta chain is a study of T cell changes during pregnancy in multiple sclerosis. V was pared by 0 bases and J by 4 bases, with 10 bases of the junction left unmatched. There are 16 residues in the CDR3. CDR1 and CDR2 (germline): SGHDT, YYEEEE. Sequenced by immunoSEQ multiplex PCR; TCRdb stores in-frame clones only, minus some. The table includes about 100,000 clones, 93% detected once. Source: peripheral blood, taken after pregnancy. This receptor was identified in a female donor with multiple sclerosis, enrolled in a pregnancy study. The V call is TRBV5-6, the J call TRBJ2-7; 7 nucleotides match TRBD1. The CDR3 loop reads CASSLGPPGQRYEQYF. CDR3 nucleotide sequence: TGTGCCAGCAGCTTGGGACCTCCGGGACAGAGGTACGAGCAGTACTTC.